This T cell receptor beta chain was profiled in a study of CD8+ T cells in alopecia areata. Looking at the study overall: Treatment with tofacitinib (6 to 18 months) was followed by 6 months off drug. Whole-study results and caveats: One nonresponder makes the tie between baseline CD8+ expansion and response uncertain.

This sample's treatment: oral pan-JAK inhibitor, 5-10 mg twice daily. After isolation, RNA underwent reverse transcription to generate cDNA as the sequencing template. Method: immunoSEQ multiplex PCR; TCRdb's copy keeps in-frame clones and lacks some. Among under 130,000 clones listed, approximately 84% were seen once. This clone was detected a few times. The target antigen is unknown. This CDR3 comprises 14 residues. V gave up 5 bases and J gave up 6 bases; unmatched junction bases: 7. Germline V lookup: CDR1 PRHDT, CDR2 FYEKMQ (reference sequence). The genes are TRBV13 and TRBJ2-1; 7 bases fit TRBD2. Sequenced here: CD8+ T cells sorted from blood, sampled at roughly week 30, from a patient treated with tofacitinib. This receptor was obtained from a human donor with alopecia areata. The CDR3 coding sequence is TGTGCCAGCAGCCTCGGACTAGGGGCCAATGAGCAGTTCTTC. Residues: CASSLGLGANEQFF.